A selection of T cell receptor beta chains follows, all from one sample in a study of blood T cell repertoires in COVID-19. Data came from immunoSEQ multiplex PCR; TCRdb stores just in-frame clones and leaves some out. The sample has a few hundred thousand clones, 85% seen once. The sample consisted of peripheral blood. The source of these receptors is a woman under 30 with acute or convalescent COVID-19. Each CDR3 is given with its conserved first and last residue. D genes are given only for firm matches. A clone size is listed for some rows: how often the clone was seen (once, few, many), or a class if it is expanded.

CDR3: CASSFYPGDTDTQYF
DNA: TGTGCCAGCAGCTTCTATCCGGGAGACACAGATACGCAGTATTTT
D: NA
J: TRBJ2-3
size: NA
V: TRBV11-3

CDR3: CASSLAVTGGDVNYGYTF
DNA: TGTGCCAGCAGCTTAGCTGTGACAGGGGGCGATGTAAACTATGGCTACACCTTC
D: TRBD1
J: TRBJ1-2
size: NA
V: TRBV7-8

CDR3: CASYSVGYYGYTF
DNA: TGTGCCAGCTACTCGGTGGGCTACTATGGCTACACCTTC
D: NA
J: TRBJ1-2
size: NA
V: TRBV5-6

CDR3: CASSSTSGSFVQFF
DNA: TGTGCCAGCAGCTCAACTAGCGGGAGTTTTGTGCAGTTCTTC
D: TRBD2
J: TRBJ2-1
size: NA
V: TRBV7-3

CDR3: CASSLNRGPMNTEAFF
DNA: TGTGCCAGTAGTCTAAACAGGGGTCCAATGAACACTGAAGCTTTCTTT
D: TRBD1
J: TRBJ1-1
size: NA
V: TRBV19

CDR3: CASSPPGGQVTEAFF
DNA: TGTGCCAGCAGTCCACCCGGGGGGCAGGTCACTGAAGCTTTCTTT
D: NA
J: TRBJ1-1
size: NA
V: TRBV6-5

CDR3: CAWRLTGPNQPQHF
DNA: TGTGCCTGGAGGCTGACAGGCCCGAATCAGCCCCAGCATTTT
D: NA
J: TRBJ1-5
size: NA
V: TRBV30

CDR3: CATSREMRTGFYGYTF
DNA: TGTGCCACCAGCAGAGAAATGAGGACAGGCTTCTATGGCTACACCTTC
D: TRBD1
J: TRBJ1-2
size: few
V: TRBV15

CDR3: CASSSSVRGNGYTF
DNA: TGTGCCAGCAGTTCCAGCGTGAGAGGGAACGGCTACACCTTC
D: NA
J: TRBJ1-2
size: NA
V: TRBV6-5

CDR3: CASSLNSRPSYEQYF
DNA: TGTGCCAGCAGTTTAAACAGCCGACCATCCTACGAGCAGTACTTC
D: NA
J: TRBJ2-7
size: NA
V: TRBV28

CDR3: CASSISTSGGTDTQYF
DNA: TGTGCCAGTAGTATAAGCACTAGCGGAGGCACAGATACGCAGTATTTT
D: TRBD2
J: TRBJ2-3
size: NA
V: TRBV19

CDR3: CASSQESGRAEQYF
DNA: TGCGCCAGCAGCCAAGAATCAGGCCGAGCCGAGCAGTACTTC
D: NA
J: TRBJ2-7
size: NA
V: TRBV4-1

CDR3: CASSEKRGGREQYF
DNA: TGTGCCAGTAGTGAGAAGCGGGGGGGCCGCGAGCAGTACTTC
D: TRBD2
J: TRBJ2-7
size: NA
V: TRBV19

CDR3: CASVQGLNTEAFF
DNA: TGTGCTAGTGTCCAGGGCTTAAACACTGAAGCTTTCTTT
D: NA
J: TRBJ1-1
size: NA
V: TRBV12-5

CDR3: CASSLSGGTYEQYF
DNA: TGTGCCAGCAGCTTGTCAGGGGGCACCTACGAGCAGTACTTC
D: TRBD1
J: TRBJ2-7
size: NA
V: TRBV5-6

CDR3: CASSFGTGNYEQYF
DNA: TGTGCCAGCAGCTTCGGGACAGGAAACTACGAGCAGTACTTC
D: TRBD1
J: TRBJ2-7
size: once
V: TRBV11-1

CDR3: CASRRGGQGNTEAFF
DNA: TGTGCCAGCAGGAGGGGGGGACAGGGCAACACTGAAGCTTTCTTT
D: TRBD1
J: TRBJ1-1
size: NA
V: TRBV6-5

CDR3: CASSFGGDSTDTQYF
DNA: TGTGCCAGCAGCTTCGGGGGGGACAGCACAGATACGCAGTATTTT
D: TRBD2
J: TRBJ2-3
size: NA
V: TRBV7-9